Below, 8 T cell receptor beta chains from the same sample are listed, as sequenced in a study of vaccination effects on CD4 cells after COVID-19. Libraries were prepared by immunoSEQ multiplex PCR; TCRdb keeps only in-frame clonotypes and omits some of them. The sample has 20,000 to 25,000 clones, roughly 75% seen once. The antigens for these receptors are not known. Viral peptide pool expansion of antigen-specific CD4+ T cells preceded sequencing in the ViraFEST assay. At the end of less than 12 days of culture, CD4+ T cells were isolated. According to the study, vaccine recipients showed no prior SARS-CoV-2 infection and negative nucleocapsid antibodies. The sample consisted of CD4+ T cells from PBMCs cultured with HCoV-NL63 spike peptides, taken before COVID-19 vaccination. These receptors came from a human donor who received a COVID-19 vaccine.

The table lists this clone with a count of one. The chain combines TRBV6-8 with TRBJ2-3, with 8 bases fitting TRBD2. The germline CDR1 and CDR2 sequences are MNHGY and SAAAGT. The CDR3 spans 17 residues. The junction had 15 bases not matched to a gene; V was cut back by 7 bases and J by 3 bases. The chain's CDR3 is CASTALGAGEGTDTQYF. In DNA form, the CDR3 reads TGTGCCAGCACCGCTTTGGGAGCGGGAGAAGGGACAGATACGCAGTATTTT.

The chain links TRBV10-3 to TRBJ2-7; 10 bases are a match to TRBD1. The CDR3 is 14 amino acids. CDR1 and CDR2 (germline): ENHRY, SYGVKD. V was pared by 3 bases and J by 4 bases, with 3 bases of the junction left unmatched. The CDR3 here is CAISEGTGAYEQYF. The CDR3 bases are TGTGCCATCAGTGAAGGGACAGGGGCATACGAGCAGTACTTC.

The genes are TRBV4-1 and TRBJ2-3, with 10 bases that match TRBD1. This CDR3 is built from 14 residues. The ends lost 4 bases at V and 4 bases at J; junction bases unmatched: 2. Germline V gene data show CDR1 as MGHRA and CDR2 as YSYEKL. CDR3 amino acids: CASSRDRGSDTQYF. The CDR3 DNA sequence: TGCGCCAGCAGCCGGGACAGGGGTTCAGATACGCAGTATTTT.

The chain employs TRBV20-1 and TRBJ1-1; D gene uncertain. This CDR3 is built from 13 residues. The V and J ends lost 3 bases and 1 base respectively, with 9 bases between them. Germline V gives CDR1 DFQATT, CDR2 SNEGSKA (reference sequence). CDR3 amino acids: CSASDPRNTEAFF. CDR3 in DNA: TGCAGTGCTAGTGACCCCAGGAACACTGAAGCTTTCTTT.

This sequence joins TRBV5-1 and TRBJ1-1, with D possibly being TRBD1 (6 bases). Germline V gene data show CDR1 as SGHRS and CDR2 as YFSETQ. V was pared by 4 bases and J by 2 bases, with 12 bases between. This CDR3 is built from 14 residues. The CDR3 DNA is TGCGCCAGCAGCCCGGGACACCAAAACACTGAAGCTTTCTTT. Residues: CASSPGHQNTEAFF.

The chain combines TRBV7-2 with TRBJ2-7; 7 bases agree with TRBD2. Germline-derived CDR1 and CDR2 are SGHTA and FQGNSA. The CDR3 has 14 residues. With V trimmed by 0 bases and J by 6 bases, 5 bases remained unmatched. CDR3 sequence reads: CASSLAPSGSEQYF. CDR3 nucleotide sequence: TGTGCCAGCAGCTTAGCGCCTAGCGGATCCGAGCAGTACTTC.

The chain uses TRBV7-2 and TRBJ1-2, with 7 positions matching TRBD1. CDR3 size: 14 residues. The V and J ends lost 5 bases and 2 bases, in that order; junction bases with no gene match: 5. Germline V gene data show CDR1 as SGHTA and CDR2 as FQGNSA. The CDR3 protein is CASSRTGPNYGYTF. Here the CDR3 DNA reads TGTGCCAGCAGCCGGACAGGCCCAAACTATGGCTACACCTTC.

This clone was seen a single time. The V gene is TRBV28, the J gene TRBJ2-7; weak D call: TRBD2 (6 bases). V was pared by 6 bases and J by 2 bases, with 11 bases between. The CDR3 runs 13 residues. From germline, CDR1 is MDHEN and CDR2 SYDVKM. CDR3 DNA: TGTGCCAGCAGCGGGGGTGCTACCTACGAGCAGTACTTC. It specifies CASSGGATYEQYF. Combining the CDR3 with reference TRBV28 and TRBJ2-7 gives the whole variable domain DVKVTQSSRYLVKRTGEKVFLECVQDMDHENMFWYRQDPGLGLRLIYFSYDVKMKEKGDIPEGYSVSREKKERFSLILESASTNQTSMYLCASSGGATYEQYFGPGTRLTVT.